Below, 18 T cell receptor beta chains from the same sample are listed, as sequenced in a study of OX40 agonist ivuxolimab in advanced cancers. Assay used: immunoSEQ multiplex PCR; TCRdb lists only in-frame clones, some missing. The sample shows some 100,000 clones, 80% to 90% of them seen only once. Source: CD4+ or CD8+ T cells sorted from blood, taken in a trial of the OX40 agonist ivuxolimab. These receptors were taken from an adult with an advanced solid tumor such as melanoma, head and neck, liver or kidney cancer.

CDR3 bases: TGTGCCAGCAGTTCAATTACAGGGGGCGGCTACACCTTC. This gives the protein CASSSITGGGYTF. V usage is TRBV27 and J usage is TRBJ1-2; 9 bases align to TRBD1. Germline values: CDR1 MNHEY, CDR2 SMNVEV (reference sequence). The CDR3 spans 13 residues. Trimming removed 4 bases from V and 8 bases from J; junction bases left unmatched: 5.

This chain links TRBV6-1 with TRBJ1-1, with TRBD1 matching over 11 bases. Per germline, CDR1 MNHNS and CDR2 SASEGT. This CDR3 has 14 amino acids. The trim removed 10 bases at V and 4 bases at J, leaving 8 bases unmatched. The CDR3 nucleotides read TGTGCCACCAGATACGGGACAGGGGGCACTGAAGCTTTCTTT. It is translated as CATRYGTGGTEAFF.

The gene calls are TRBV5-4 and TRBJ2-3; 10 bases fit TRBD2. The germline gives CDR1 SGHNT, CDR2 YYREEE (reference sequence). With V trimmed by 2 bases and J by 4 bases, 4 bases remained unmatched. There are 15 residues in the CDR3. The chain's CDR3 is CASSFSSGGADTQYF. For the CDR3, the DNA is TGTGCCAGCAGCTTTTCCAGCGGGGGGGCAGATACGCAGTATTTT. The full variable domain, its missing parts supplied by reference TRBV5-4 and TRBJ2-3, is ETGVTQSPTHLIKTRGQQVTLRCSSQSGHNTVSWYQQALGQGPQFIFQYYREEENGRGNFPPRFSGLQFPNYSSELNVNALELDDSALYLCASSFSSGGADTQYFGPGTRLTVL.

The chain uses TRBV7-9 and TRBJ1-2, with 8 bases matching TRBD1. Trimming took 6 bases from V and 0 from J; bases not matched to a gene: 3. CDR1 SEHNR and CDR2 FQNEAQ come from the germline V gene (reference sequence). This CDR3 comprises 14 residues. The CDR3 DNA is TGTGCCAGCAGTGGGACAGGAGCTAACTATGGCTACACCTTC. It translates to CASSGTGANYGYTF.

The chain recombines TRBV5-1 with TRBJ2-7, with 9 bases identical to TRBD1. The germline V gene encodes CDR1 SGHRS and CDR2 YFSETQ. The CDR3 sequence is 14 residues long. V shed 0 bases and J 7 bases; nucleotides not matched to a gene: 5. The CDR3, as DNA: TGCGCCAGCAGCTTGGAGGGACAGGGCGGGGAGCAGTACTTC. Encoded protein: CASSLEGQGGEQYF.

The chain combines TRBV25-1 with TRBJ1-4, with a possible D match to TRBD1 (5 bases). V was clipped by 7 bases and J by 8 bases, with 14 bases between them. The CDR3 is 13 residues long. Per the germline V gene, CDR1 is MGHDK and CDR2 is SYGVNS. The CDR3 coding sequence is TGTGCCAGCACCCCCAGGGTTGCCGAAAAACTGTTTTTT. Translating gives CASTPRVAEKLFF.

The chain recombines TRBV18 with TRBJ1-6; 9 positions match TRBD1. The CDR3 consists of 15 residues. V shed 3 bases, J shed 10 bases, and the junction held 7 bases outside the gene matches. The V gene's germline CDR1 is KGHSH and CDR2 LQKENI. CDR3 DNA sequence: TGTGCCAGCTCACCTGGGACAGGGACACGGTCACCCCTCCACTTT. Its protein is CASSPGTGTRSPLHF. The variable domain in full, with the rest retrieved from reference TRBV18 and TRBJ1-6, is NAGVMQNPRHLVRRRGQEARLRCSPMKGHSHVYWYRQLPEEGLKFMVYLQKENIIDESGMPKERFSAEFPKEGPSILRIQQVVRGDSAAYFCASSPGTGTRSPLHFGNGTRLTVT.

A single count supports this clone. The J gene is TRBJ1-2, the V gene TRBV28; weak D call: TRBD1 (6 bases). CDR3 length: 14 amino acids. CDR1 and CDR2 from the germline V gene are MDHEN and SYDVKM. The V and J ends lost 6 bases and 8 bases respectively, with 19 bases between them. The CDR3 bases are TGTGCCAGCAGACCCGGACAGTTGGGTAACGGCTACACCTTC. Translated, it gives CASRPGQLGNGYTF.

This chain connects TRBV5-1 to TRBJ2-1, with 12 bases matching TRBD2. The CDR3 contains 16 residues. V trimming: 1 base; J trimming: 8 bases; junction bases outside the gene matches: 7. Germline lookup yields CDR1 SGHRS and CDR2 YFSETQ. The CDR3 sequence is CASSLPLAGGNDEQFF. In nucleotides, the CDR3 is TGCGCCAGCAGCTTGCCACTAGCGGGGGGTAACGATGAGCAGTTCTTC.

The chain carries TRBV11-2 and TRBJ2-3; D is possibly TRBD1 or TRBD2 (6 bases each). This CDR3 has 16 residues. Trimming cost V 5 bases and J 6 bases, with 21 bases left between them. The germline CDR1 and CDR2 sequences are SGHAT and FQNNGV. The CDR3 protein is CASSLARDNNLDTQYF. DNA for the CDR3: TGTGCCAGCAGCCTAGCGCGGGACAACAACTTGGATACGCAGTATTTT.

This clone appeared a few times. The chain joins TRBV10-3 to TRBJ1-5; D is possibly TRBD1 (5 bases). V gave up 10 bases and J gave up 1 base, with 11 bases separating them. The CDR3 covers 13 residues. Germline V gene data show CDR1 as ENHRY and CDR2 as SYGVKD. This CDR3 is CASHRDSNQPQHF. In nucleotides, the CDR3 is TGTGCCAGCCACCGGGACAGCAATCAGCCCCAGCATTTT.

The genes are TRBV15 and TRBJ1-5; D is unclear. V lost 1 base to trimming and J lost 7 bases, with 14 bases between them. CDR1 is LNHNV, CDR2 YYDKDF, per germline (reference sequence). This CDR3 comprises 15 residues. DNA for the CDR3: TGTGCCACCAGCAGAGGGCAGGAGGTGCGACAGCCCCAGCATTTT. Its protein product is CATSRGQEVRQPQHF. The full variable domain, in which reference TRBV15 and TRBJ1-5 provide the parts outside the CDR3, is DAMVIQNPRYQVTQFGKPVTLSCSQTLNHNVMYWYQQKSSQAPKLLFHYYDKDFNNEADTPDNFQSRRPNTSFCFLDIRSPGLGDTAMYLCATSRGQEVRQPQHFGDGTRLSIL.

CDR3 amino acids: CASSELATQETQYF. The CDR3 DNA follows: TGCGCCAGCAGCGAACTAGCTACCCAAGAGACCCAGTACTTC. The rearrangement joins TRBV5-1 to TRBJ2-5; maybe TRBD2 (6 bases). The CDR3 length is 14 residues. Germline V gene lookup returns CDR1 SGHRS and CDR2 YFSETQ. The germline V and J ends were trimmed by 4 bases and 1 base, with 11 bases remaining between them.

The chain joins TRBV7-9 to TRBJ1-5; D call uncertain. This CDR3 region has 13 residues. Trimming removed 0 bases from V and 4 bases from J, with 4 bases in between. CDR1 and CDR2 (germline): SEHNR, FQNEAQ (reference sequence). CDR3 amino acids: CASSLAPNQPQHF. As DNA, the CDR3 is TGTGCCAGCAGCTTAGCGCCAAATCAGCCCCAGCATTTT.

This chain connects TRBV5-1 to TRBJ2-3; D is possibly TRBD1 or TRBD2 (6 bases each). The CDR3 runs to 14 residues. The germline V and J ends were trimmed by 0 bases and 7 bases, with 12 bases remaining between them. CDR1 SGHRS and CDR2 YFSETQ come from the germline V gene. The chain's CDR3 is CASSLEGGANTQYF. CDR3 bases: TGCGCCAGCAGCTTGGAGGGGGGTGCAAATACGCAGTATTTT.

The V call is TRBV9, the J call TRBJ1-4; weak D call: TRBD1 (6 bases). The CDR3 length is 13 residues. Germline values: CDR1 SGDLS, CDR2 YYNGEE. V was pared by 4 bases and J by 8 bases, with 12 bases between. CDR3 sequence: CASSSPGQEKLFF. The DNA of the CDR3 is TGTGCCAGCAGCTCCCCGGGACAAGAAAAACTGTTTTTT.

The chain uses TRBV5-6 and TRBJ2-7; 10 nucleotides line up with TRBD2. In germline, CDR1 is SGHDT, CDR2 YYEEEE. CDR3 length equals 15 residues. V trimming: 2 bases; J trimming: 3 bases; junction bases outside the gene matches: 5. DNA for the CDR3: TGTGCCAGCAGCTTCCGCCCTAGCGGGGGCTACGAGCAGTACTTC. Amino acid sequence: CASSFRPSGGYEQYF.

This clone was seen more than once but under ten times. The V and J genes are TRBV4-3 and TRBJ1-4, with D perhaps TRBD1 (6 bases). Looked up from germline, CDR1 is LGHNA and CDR2 is YSLEER. Trimming removed 0 bases from V and 5 bases from J, with 10 bases in between. The length of the CDR3 is 15 residues. CDR3 bases: TGCGCCAGCAGCCAAGAAGGCAGGGGCAATGAAAAACTGTTTTTT. Translation: CASSQEGRGNEKLFF.